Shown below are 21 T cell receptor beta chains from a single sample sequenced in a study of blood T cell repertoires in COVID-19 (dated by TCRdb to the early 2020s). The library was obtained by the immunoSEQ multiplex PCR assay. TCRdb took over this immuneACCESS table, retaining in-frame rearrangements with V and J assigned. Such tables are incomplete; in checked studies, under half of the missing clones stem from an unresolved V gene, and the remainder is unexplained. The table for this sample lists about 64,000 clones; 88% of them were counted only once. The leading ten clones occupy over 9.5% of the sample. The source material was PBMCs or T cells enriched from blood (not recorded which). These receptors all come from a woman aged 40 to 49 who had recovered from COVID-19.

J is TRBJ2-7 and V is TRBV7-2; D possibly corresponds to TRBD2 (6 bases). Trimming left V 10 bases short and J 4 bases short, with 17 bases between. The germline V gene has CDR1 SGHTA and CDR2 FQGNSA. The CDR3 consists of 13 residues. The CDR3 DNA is TGTGCCACCAACGGGCGGGGAACTTACGAGCAGTACTTC. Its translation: CATNGRGTYEQYF.

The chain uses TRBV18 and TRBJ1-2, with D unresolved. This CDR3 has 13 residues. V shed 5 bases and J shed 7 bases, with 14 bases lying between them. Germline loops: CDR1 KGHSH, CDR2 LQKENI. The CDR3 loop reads CASSSDQEGGYTF. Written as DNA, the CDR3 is TGTGCCAGCTCATCTGACCAAGAGGGTGGCTACACCTTC. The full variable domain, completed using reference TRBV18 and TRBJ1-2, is NAGVMQNPRHLVRRRGQEARLRCSPMKGHSHVYWYRQLPEEGLKFMVYLQKENIIDESGMPKERFSAEFPKEGPSILRIQQVVRGDSAAYFCASSSDQEGGYTFGSGTRLTVV.

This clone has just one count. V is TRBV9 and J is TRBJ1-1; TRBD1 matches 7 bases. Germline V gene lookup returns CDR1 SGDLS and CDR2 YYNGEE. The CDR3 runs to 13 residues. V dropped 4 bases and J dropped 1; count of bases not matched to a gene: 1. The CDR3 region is CASSRTGNTEAFF. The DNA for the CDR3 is TGTGCCAGCAGCCGGACAGGGAACACTGAAGCTTTCTTT.

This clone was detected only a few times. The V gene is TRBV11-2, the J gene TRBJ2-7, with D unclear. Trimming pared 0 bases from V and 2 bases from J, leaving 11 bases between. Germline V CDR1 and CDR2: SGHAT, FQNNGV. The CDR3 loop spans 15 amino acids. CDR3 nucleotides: TGTGCCAGCAGCTTAGATCTAAGCAGGCCCTACGAGCAGTACTTC. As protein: CASSLDLSRPYEQYF.

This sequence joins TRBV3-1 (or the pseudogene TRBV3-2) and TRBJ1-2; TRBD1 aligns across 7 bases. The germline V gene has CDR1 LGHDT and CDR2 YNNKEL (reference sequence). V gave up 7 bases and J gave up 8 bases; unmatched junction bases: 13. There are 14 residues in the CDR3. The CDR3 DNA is TGTGCCAGCACCACAGGGTTTACACAGGGGGGCTACACCTTC. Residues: CASTTGFTQGGYTF.

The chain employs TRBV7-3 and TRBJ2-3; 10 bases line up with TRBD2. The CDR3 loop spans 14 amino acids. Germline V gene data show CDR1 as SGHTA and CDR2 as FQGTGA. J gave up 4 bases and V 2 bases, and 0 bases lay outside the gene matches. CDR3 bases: TGTGCCAGCAGCTTAGGACTAGCGGCAGATACGCAGTATTTT. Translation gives CASSLGLAADTQYF.

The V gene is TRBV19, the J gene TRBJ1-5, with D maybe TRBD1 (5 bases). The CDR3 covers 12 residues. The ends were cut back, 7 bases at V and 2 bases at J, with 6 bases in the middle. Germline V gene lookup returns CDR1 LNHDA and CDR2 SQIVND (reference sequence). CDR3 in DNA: TGTGCCAGTAAACAGGGCAATCAGCCCCAGCATTTT. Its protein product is CASKQGNQPQHF.

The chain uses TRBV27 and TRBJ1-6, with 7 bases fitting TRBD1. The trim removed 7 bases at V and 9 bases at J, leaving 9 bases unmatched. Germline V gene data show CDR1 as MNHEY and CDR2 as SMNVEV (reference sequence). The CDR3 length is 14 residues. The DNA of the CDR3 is TGTGCCAGCACCCAAGGGGGCCGGGGTTCACCCCTCCACTTT. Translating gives CASTQGGRGSPLHF.

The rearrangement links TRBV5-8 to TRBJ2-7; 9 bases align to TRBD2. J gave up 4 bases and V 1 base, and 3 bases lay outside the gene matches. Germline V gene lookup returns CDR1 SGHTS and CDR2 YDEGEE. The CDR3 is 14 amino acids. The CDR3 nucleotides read TGTGCCAGCAGCTTGCTGCTAGCGGGGTACGAGCAGTACTTC. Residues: CASSLLLAGYEQYF.

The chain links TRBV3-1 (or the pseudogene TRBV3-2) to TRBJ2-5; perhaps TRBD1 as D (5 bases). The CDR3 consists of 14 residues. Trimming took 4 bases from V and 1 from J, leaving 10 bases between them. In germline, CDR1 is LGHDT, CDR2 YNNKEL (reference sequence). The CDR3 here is CASSPRQIQETQYF. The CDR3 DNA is TGTGCCAGCAGCCCAAGACAGATCCAAGAGACCCAGTACTTC.

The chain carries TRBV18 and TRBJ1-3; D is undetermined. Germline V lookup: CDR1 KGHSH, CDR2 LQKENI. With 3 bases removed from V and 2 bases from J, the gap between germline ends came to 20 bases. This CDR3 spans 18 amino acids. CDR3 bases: TGTGCCAGCTCACCCCTCCTATTCGCCGATAGCCCTGGAAACACCATATATTTT. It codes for CASSPLLFADSPGNTIYF.

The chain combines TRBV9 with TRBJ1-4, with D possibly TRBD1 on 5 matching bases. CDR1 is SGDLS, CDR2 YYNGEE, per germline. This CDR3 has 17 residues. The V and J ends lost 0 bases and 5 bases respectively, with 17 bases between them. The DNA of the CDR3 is TGTGCCAGCAGCGTAGCTACGGGGGGACCGTCAAATGAAAAACTGTTTTTT. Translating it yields CASSVATGGPSNEKLFF.

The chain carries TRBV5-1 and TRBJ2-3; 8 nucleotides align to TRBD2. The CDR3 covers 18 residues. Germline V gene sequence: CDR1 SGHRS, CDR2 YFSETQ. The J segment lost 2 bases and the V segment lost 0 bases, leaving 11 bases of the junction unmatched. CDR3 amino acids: CASSLAAFGGASTDTQYF. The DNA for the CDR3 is TGCGCCAGCAGCTTGGCGGCCTTCGGGGGGGCGTCCACAGATACGCAGTATTTT.

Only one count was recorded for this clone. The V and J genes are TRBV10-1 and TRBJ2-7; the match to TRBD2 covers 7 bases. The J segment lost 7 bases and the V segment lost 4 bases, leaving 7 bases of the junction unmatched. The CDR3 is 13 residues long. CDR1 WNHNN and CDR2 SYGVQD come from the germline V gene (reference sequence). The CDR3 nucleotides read TGCGCCAGCAGTGGGGGACTACTGACTGAGCAGTACTTC. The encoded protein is CASSGGLLTEQYF.

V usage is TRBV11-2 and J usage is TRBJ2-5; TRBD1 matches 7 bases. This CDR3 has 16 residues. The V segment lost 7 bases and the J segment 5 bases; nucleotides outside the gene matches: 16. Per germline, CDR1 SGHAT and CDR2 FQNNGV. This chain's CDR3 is CASTRWLAGGHETQYF. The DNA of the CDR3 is TGTGCCAGCACCCGGTGGTTGGCAGGGGGTCACGAGACCCAGTACTTC. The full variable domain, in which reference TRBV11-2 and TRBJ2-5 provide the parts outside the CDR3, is EAGVAQSPRYKIIEKRQSVAFWCNPISGHATLYWYQQILGQGPKLLIQFQNNGVVDDSQLPKDRFSAERLKGVDSTLKIQPAKLEDSAVYLCASTRWLAGGHETQYFGPGTRLLVL.

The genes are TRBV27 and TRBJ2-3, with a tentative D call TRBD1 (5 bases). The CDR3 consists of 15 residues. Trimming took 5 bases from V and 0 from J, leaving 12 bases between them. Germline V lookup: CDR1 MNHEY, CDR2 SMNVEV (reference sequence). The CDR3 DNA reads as TGTGCCAGCAGTCCCGACAGACCTAGCACAGATACGCAGTATTTT. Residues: CASSPDRPSTDTQYF.

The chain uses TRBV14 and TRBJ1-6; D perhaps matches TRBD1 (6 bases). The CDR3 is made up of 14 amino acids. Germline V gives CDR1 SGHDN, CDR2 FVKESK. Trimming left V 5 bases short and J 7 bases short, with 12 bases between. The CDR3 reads CASSVGHRNSPLHF. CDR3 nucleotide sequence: TGTGCCAGCAGCGTGGGACATAGGAATTCACCCCTCCACTTT.

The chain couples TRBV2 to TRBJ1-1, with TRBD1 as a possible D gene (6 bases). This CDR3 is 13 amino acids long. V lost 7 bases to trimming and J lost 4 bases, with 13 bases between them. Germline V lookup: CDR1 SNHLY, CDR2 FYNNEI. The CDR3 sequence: CASNKQGFTEAFF. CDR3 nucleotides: TGTGCCAGCAATAAACAGGGATTCACTGAAGCTTTCTTT.

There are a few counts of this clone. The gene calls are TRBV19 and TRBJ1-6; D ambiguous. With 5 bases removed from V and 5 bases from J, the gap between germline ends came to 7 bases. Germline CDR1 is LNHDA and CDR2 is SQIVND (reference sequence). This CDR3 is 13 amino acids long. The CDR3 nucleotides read TGTGCCAGTAGTCCCGCAGATAATTCACCCCTCCACTTT. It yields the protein CASSPADNSPLHF.

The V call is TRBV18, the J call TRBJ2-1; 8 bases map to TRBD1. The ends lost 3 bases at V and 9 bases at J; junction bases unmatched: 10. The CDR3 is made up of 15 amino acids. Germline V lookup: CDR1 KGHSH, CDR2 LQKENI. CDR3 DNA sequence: TGTGCCAGCTCACCCGCGACAGGGGCGGGCAGTGAGCAGTTCTTC. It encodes CASSPATGAGSEQFF.

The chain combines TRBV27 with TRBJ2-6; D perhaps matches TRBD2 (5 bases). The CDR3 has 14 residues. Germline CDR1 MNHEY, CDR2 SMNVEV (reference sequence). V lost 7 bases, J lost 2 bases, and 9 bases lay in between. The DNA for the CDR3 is TGTGCCAGCATTCGGGGTGCTGGGGCCAACGTCCTGACTTTC. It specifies CASIRGAGANVLTF.